This T cell receptor (beta chain) was captured in a study of blood T cell repertoires in COVID-19. Study-level information: Samples came from the United States, Italy and Spain, spanning acute and convalescent COVID-19.

Assay: immunoSEQ multiplex PCR; the TCRdb copy retains only in-frame clones and omits some. The sample records about 120,000 clones, 80% to 90% being singletons. Sequencing was done on a sample of peripheral blood. The clonotype comes from a man in his 70s with active or convalescent COVID-19.

The CDR3 region has the DNA TGTGCCAGCAGCTTAGCGATAGCGTCGAACACCGGGGAGCTGTTTTTT. Its protein product is CASSLAIASNTGELFF. The gene calls are TRBV7-9 and TRBJ2-2; D possibly corresponds to TRBD2 (5 bases). The CDR3 runs 16 residues. The V end was cut by 0 bases, the J end by 0 bases, with 8 bases between. The germline V gene has CDR1 SEHNR and CDR2 FQNEAQ (reference sequence).